In its sample, the clone carrying this TCR beta chain is hyperexpanded. Its antigen is unknown. This entry is derived from a study of STAT3 mutations in large granular lymphocyte leukemia. In the study overall: Roughly half of the longitudinally sequenced T-LGLL patients carried detectable canonical activating STAT3 mutations.

TCRbeta libraries averaged around 39,000 productive templates per sample. Method: immunoSEQ multiplex PCR; TCRdb's copy keeps in-frame clones and lacks some. The sample lists thousands of clones; roughly 31% were seen once. Regarding the study as a whole: At least one immunodominant TCR beta clonotype appeared in every T-cell large granular lymphocyte leukemia patient. TCR clonotype switching after therapy occurred in 6 of 18 patients.

Trimming cost V 4 bases and J 6 bases, with 19 bases left between them. The CDR3 has 15 amino acids. Germline loops: CDR1 MNHEY, CDR2 SMNVEV (reference sequence). Sequencing used PBMCs. The rearrangement uses TRBV27 and TRBJ2-7, with D possibly being TRBD1 or TRBD2 (5 bases each). This sequence originates from a human donor with T large granular lymphocyte leukemia. Some clones in this sample may be carry-over from other donors' samples. For the CDR3, the DNA is TGTGCCAGCAGTTCCGGGACCGCCCCCTTAGGCGAGCAGTACTTC. Translated, it gives CASSSGTAPLGEQYF.